The sequence of this TCR beta chain was determined in a study of beta chain features in type 1 diabetes. This clone was found a few times. Investigators reverse transcribed all isolated RNA, so they sequenced expressed TCRB transcripts. This table comes from immunoSEQ multiplex PCR, and its TCRdb copy is limited to in-frame clones, with some not included. The sample consists of under 250,000 clones, about 25% of them appearing once. This CDR3 comprises 12 residues. Germline CDR1 is KGHSH and CDR2 is LQKENI. Trimming removed 4 bases from V and 0 bases from J, with 2 bases in between. The chain employs TRBV18 and TRBJ2-3; D gene ambiguous. Sequencing was carried out using central memory CD4+ T cells from blood. The sequence was obtained from a man aged 30-40 years in good health. The chain's CDR3 is CASSQSTDTQYF. In nucleotides, the CDR3 is TGTGCCAGCTCACAAAGCACAGATACGCAGTATTTT.